This TCR beta chain was retrieved from a study of T-cell memory formation after mild COVID-19. TCRdb recomputed calls from the 5' RACE reads with MiXCR, one row per CDR3 protein. The data hold roughly 300,000 distinct CDR3 sequences, with 15% to 20% observed a single time. Germline V gene data show CDR1 as DFQATT and CDR2 as SNEGSKA (reference sequence). The trim removed 5 bases at V and 5 bases at J, leaving 6 bases unmatched. The CDR3 sequence is 12 residues long. The clonotype originates from a man younger than 35 who had mild COVID-19 (a few samples of this study predate the infection). Cell type and time point are not known. The chain is built from TRBV20-1 and TRBJ2-7; 7 bases fit TRBD1. The sequenced sample consisted of PBMCs or a T cell subset sorted from them (not recorded which). CDR3 coding DNA: TGCAGTGCTCCCAAAACAGGGGACGAGCAGTACTTC. Protein sequence: CSAPKTGDEQYF.